One and the same sample provided the 3 T cell receptor beta chains below, sequenced in a study of metastatic and nonmetastatic thyroid tumors. None of the patients had undergone any treatment ahead of thyroid surgery. Through MiXCR, TCRdb re-clonotyped the PCR reads. The profile shows approximately 15,000 clones, 20% to 25% of them singletons. The material sequenced was adjacent normal tissue. The source is a female donor with papillary thyroid cancer or a benign thyroid nodule (not recorded which). Some clones in this sample may be carry-over from other donors' samples.

By frequency in the sample, this clone is medium-sized. This sample also contains other DNA sequences that code for the same CDR3. The DNA for the CDR3 is TGTGCCACCCAGGGGGCTGGGGCCAACGTCCTGACTTTC. Translating gives CATQGAGANVLTF. The chain uses TRBV15 and TRBJ2-6; 7 bases map to TRBD1. J lost 2 bases, V lost 8 bases, and 0 bases had no gene match. Germline V gene data show CDR1 as LNHNV and CDR2 as YYDKDF (reference sequence). The CDR3 has 13 amino acids.

This clone is termed medium-sized. V and J are TRBV28 and TRBJ1-1; D is ambiguous. This CDR3 has 12 residues. V lost 7 bases and J lost 0, with 6 bases in between. In germline, CDR1 is MDHEN, CDR2 SYDVKM. The CDR3 region is CASITLNTEAFF. The DNA for the CDR3 is TGTGCCAGCATCACGCTGAACACTGAAGCTTTCTTT.

Judged by abundance, this clone is medium-sized. V usage is TRBV27 and J usage is TRBJ2-1; a possible D gene is TRBD2 (6 bases). Trimming cost V 5 bases and J 5 bases, with 13 bases left between them. CDR1 is MNHEY and CDR2 is SMNVEV in the germline V gene (reference sequence). This CDR3 has 14 residues. In DNA, the CDR3 is TGTGCCAGCAGTCCGGGACTCCGGAACAATGAGCAGTTCTTC. Amino acids: CASSPGLRNNEQFF.